The 23 T cell receptor beta chains presented below share a single source sample, sequenced in a study of shared clonotypes between healthy human individuals. Profiling relied on immunoSEQ multiplex PCR, and the TCRdb table lists in-frame clones only, not all of them. The sample holds about 490,000 clones, approximately 79% seen once. The sample comprised PBMCs. These receptors were collected from a woman between 35 and 50 years old in good health. Some clones in this sample may be carry-over from other donors' samples.

This clone appeared once. The V gene is TRBV4-1, the J gene TRBJ2-1; 7 positions agree with TRBD1. This CDR3 is 15 amino acids long. V was clipped by 0 bases and J by 3 bases; unmatched bases: 2. Germline loops: CDR1 MGHRA, CDR2 YSYEKL. DNA of the CDR3: TGCGCCAGCAGCCAAGACGGGACAGACTACAATGAGCAGTTCTTC. It specifies CASSQDGTDYNEQFF.

The CDR3 is CASSQGPGRFYNEQFF. The CDR3 nucleotides read TGCGCCAGCAGCCAAGGTCCGGGACGATTCTACAATGAGCAGTTCTTC. The chain joins TRBV4-1 to TRBJ2-1; D possibly matches TRBD1 or TRBD2 (5 bases each). Trimming took 1 base from V and 3 from J, leaving 13 bases between them. This CDR3 spans 16 amino acids. Germline CDR1 and CDR2: MGHRA and YSYEKL.

This clone showed up just once. Different DNA sequences within this sample yield the same CDR3. The chain uses TRBV19 and TRBJ2-1, with 9 bases fitting TRBD2. This CDR3 comprises 14 residues. Losses at the gene ends were 4 bases for V and 3 bases for J; bases not matched to a gene: 1. CDR1 and CDR2 (germline): LNHDA, SQIVND (reference sequence). This chain's CDR3 is CASSTSGIYNEQFF. In DNA, the CDR3 is TGTGCCAGTAGTACTAGCGGGATCTACAATGAGCAGTTCTTC.

The rearrangement joins TRBV28 to TRBJ2-1; tentative D call: TRBD2 (6 bases). This CDR3 spans 16 amino acids. V dropped 5 bases and J dropped 0 bases, with 14 bases sitting between them. CDR1 is MDHEN and CDR2 is SYDVKM in the germline V gene. The CDR3 nucleotides read TGTGCCAGCAGTCCCTGGAGGGGAAGCTCCTACAATGAGCAGTTCTTC. Translated: CASSPWRGSSYNEQFF. The full variable domain, completed using reference TRBV28 and TRBJ2-1, is DVKVTQSSRYLVKRTGEKVFLECVQDMDHENMFWYRQDPGLGLRLIYFSYDVKMKEKGDIPEGYSVSREKKERFSLILESASTNQTSMYLCASSPWRGSSYNEQFFGPGTRLTVL.

This clone appeared a few times. The rearrangement uses TRBV29-1 and TRBJ1-1; 8 bases agree with TRBD1. The germline gives CDR1 SQVTM, CDR2 ANQGSEA. V shed 6 bases, J shed 8 bases, and the junction held 11 bases outside the gene matches. The CDR3 spans 13 residues. The CDR3 loop reads CSVGRGQEKEAFF. In DNA, the CDR3 is TGCAGCGTCGGAAGGGGACAGGAAAAAGAAGCTTTCTTT.

The chain has TRBV18 and TRBJ1-1, with unresolved D. CDR1 and CDR2 (germline): KGHSH, LQKENI. With 1 base removed from V and 1 base from J, the gap between germline ends came to 10 bases. This CDR3 is built from 15 residues. The CDR3: CASSPQKGANTEAFF. For the CDR3, the DNA is TGTGCCAGCTCACCACAGAAGGGAGCGAACACTGAAGCTTTCTTT. Full variable domain (rest looked up from reference TRBV18 and TRBJ1-1): NAGVMQNPRHLVRRRGQEARLRCSPMKGHSHVYWYRQLPEEGLKFMVYLQKENIIDESGMPKERFSAEFPKEGPSILRIQQVVRGDSAAYFCASSPQKGANTEAFFGQGTRLTVV.

The rearrangement joins TRBV27 to TRBJ2-1; maybe TRBD2 (5 bases). V lost 1 base and J lost 7, with 8 bases in between. Germline V CDR1 and CDR2: MNHEY, SMNVEV (reference sequence). This CDR3 is built from 13 residues. CDR3 nucleotide sequence: TGTGCCAGCAGTTTATTTCGGGATAATGAGCAGTTCTTC. Residues: CASSLFRDNEQFF.

The V and J genes are TRBV5-1 and TRBJ1-2; tentatively, D is TRBD1 (5 bases). Germline lookup yields CDR1 SGHRS and CDR2 YFSETQ. This CDR3 comprises 13 residues. The ends were cut back, 3 bases at V and 2 bases at J, with 8 bases in the middle. The CDR3, as DNA: TGCGCCAGCAGCTCAGGGAGGAACTATGGCTACACCTTC. Translated: CASSSGRNYGYTF.

As regards this clone: Other DNA sequences in this sample translate to the same CDR3. This rearrangement joins TRBV18 to TRBJ2-1, with 7 bases fitting TRBD2. V lost 3 bases and J lost 9; bases outside the gene matches: 2. This CDR3 contains 12 residues. Germline V gene lookup returns CDR1 KGHSH and CDR2 LQKENI. The CDR3 is CASSPSGGEQFF. In DNA, the CDR3 is TGTGCCAGCTCACCTTCGGGGGGTGAGCAGTTCTTC.

V gene TRBV6-1 combines with J gene TRBJ1-6; D possibly corresponds to TRBD1 (6 bases). The germline V gene encodes CDR1 MNHNS and CDR2 SASEGT. V was shortened by 5 bases and J by 10 bases, with 15 bases between the two germline ends. This CDR3 has 14 amino acids. The CDR3 coding sequence is TGTGCCAGCAGTCTCCGGACAAGGGGGTCACCCCTCCACTTT. Protein sequence: CASSLRTRGSPLHF.

This chain connects TRBV21-1 to TRBJ1-4. TRBV21-1 is deemed a pseudogene. The CDR3 loop spans 15 amino acids. CDR3 bases: TGTGCCAGCAGCAAATGGAGAGGGCGGAATGAAAAACTGTTTTTT. Translating gives CASSKWRGRNEKLFF.

V is TRBV5-4 and J is TRBJ2-1; TRBD1 agrees at 9 bases. The junction had 3 bases not matched to a gene; V was cut back by 2 bases and J by 6 bases. This CDR3 is built from 14 residues. Germline assignment: CDR1 SGHNT and CDR2 YYREEE (reference sequence). In nucleotides, the CDR3 is TGTGCCAGCAGCTTCCAGACAGGGGGCAATGAGCAGTTCTTC. Its protein is CASSFQTGGNEQFF.

To note about this clone: This is likely a read error, given that the CDR3 carries no conserved phenylalanine or tryptophan at its end. The chain couples TRBV11-2 to TRBJ2-7; no clear D gene. Germline loops: CDR1 SGHAT, CDR2 FQNNGV. With 1 base removed from V and 2 bases from J, the gap between germline ends came to 12 bases. This CDR3 contains 15 residues. CDR3 sequence (DNA): TGTGCCAGCAGCTTAGTCGCGGCAGCGCCCTACGAGCAGTACCTC. It codes for CASSLVAAAPYEQYL.

V and J are TRBV19 and TRBJ2-7; possibly TRBD1 or TRBD2 for D (5 bases each). V dropped 3 bases and J dropped 5 bases, with 17 bases sitting between them. Germline V gene sequence: CDR1 LNHDA, CDR2 SQIVND (reference sequence). CDR3 length equals 15 residues. DNA of the CDR3: TGTGCCAGTAGTATGGGACGGACATTTATCCACGAGCAGTACTTC. It codes for CASSMGRTFIHEQYF.

This clone was found a few times. The CDR3 DNA reads as TGTGCCAGCAGCCAAGGGGGTCCCACTGAAGCTTTCTTT. Its translation is CASSQGGPTEAFF. The rearrangement uses TRBV4-2 and TRBJ1-1, with D unresolved. The CDR3 loop spans 13 amino acids. Per germline, CDR1 LGHNA and CDR2 YNFKEQ. V was trimmed by 1 base and J by 4 bases, leaving 7 bases between them.

This rearrangement joins TRBV29-1 to TRBJ2-1, with TRBD2 matching 8 bases. CDR1 and CDR2 (germline): SQVTM, ANQGSEA. V lost 8 bases to trimming and J lost 0 bases; unmatched junction nucleotides: 15. This CDR3 is 17 amino acids long. The CDR3 sequence: CSTGGVERSTSYNEQFF. The CDR3 DNA sequence: TGCAGCACCGGGGGGGTAGAGAGGTCGACCTCCTACAATGAGCAGTTCTTC.

This clone has more than one count but fewer than ten. The chain recombines TRBV7-9 with TRBJ2-3; 12 bases line up with TRBD2. With 6 bases clipped from V and 3 bases from J, the junction kept 7 bases outside the gene matches. The CDR3 spans 16 residues. CDR1 is SEHNR and CDR2 is FQNEAQ in the germline V gene (reference sequence). The CDR3: CASRPGLAGGTDTQYF. The DNA for the CDR3 is TGTGCCAGCAGACCGGGACTAGCGGGTGGTACAGATACGCAGTATTTT.

The chain has TRBV5-5 and TRBJ2-7, with a tentative D call TRBD2 (6 bases). The CDR3 is 14 amino acids. Germline assignment: CDR1 SGHKS and CDR2 YYEKEE (reference sequence). Trimming took off 3 bases at V and 8 bases at J, with 18 bases between the two ends. The DNA of the CDR3 is TGTGCCAGCAGCTGGGACTCGTGGGGGAATCAGCAGTACTTC. It is translated as CASSWDSWGNQQYF.

The rearrangement uses TRBV28 and TRBJ1-1, with 7 positions matching TRBD1. The germline gives CDR1 MDHEN, CDR2 SYDVKM. Trimming took 7 bases from V and 1 from J; bases not matched to a gene: 9. The CDR3 spans 15 residues. CDR3 sequence: CASNKDRVSNTEAFF. The CDR3 DNA is TGTGCCAGCAATAAAGACAGGGTATCGAACACTGAAGCTTTCTTT.

CDR3 DNA sequence: TGCGCCAGCAGCTTGAATACAGTGGGAAGCTCCTACGAGCAGTACTTC. Translating it yields CASSLNTVGSSYEQYF. J is TRBJ2-7 and V is TRBV5-1; D is uncertain. The V gene lost 1 base and the J gene lost 0 bases, with 14 bases spanning the gap. CDR1 is SGHRS and CDR2 is YFSETQ in the germline V gene. This CDR3 is 16 amino acids long.

A single count supports this clone. The chain carries TRBV9 and TRBJ2-5; D is unresolved. Germline CDR1 is SGDLS and CDR2 is YYNGEE. The CDR3 loop spans 17 amino acids. The ends were cut back, 0 bases at V and 4 bases at J, with 19 bases in the middle. CDR3 amino acids: CASSVAVTPSEAETQYF. CDR3 nucleotide sequence: TGTGCCAGCAGCGTAGCCGTGACCCCCTCAGAGGCAGAGACCCAGTACTTC.

The chain uses TRBV6-6 and TRBJ1-1; unclear D gene. The ends were cut back, 0 bases at V and 6 bases at J, with 11 bases in the middle. Germline V CDR1 and CDR2: MNHNY, SVGAGI (reference sequence). The CDR3 consists of 14 residues. The CDR3 coding sequence is TGTGCCAGCAGTTACTCGGGTGGACTTGCTGAAGCTTTCTTT. As protein: CASSYSGGLAEAFF.

This clone has only a few counts. Because the CDR3 is missing its conserved closing phenylalanine or tryptophan, this is likely a read error. The chain is built from TRBV30 and TRBJ2-7, with 9 bases fitting TRBD1. Germline CDR1 GTSNPN, CDR2 SVGIG (reference sequence). The CDR3 loop spans 16 amino acids. After removal of 0 bases from V and 3 bases from J, the junction contained 9 bases not matched to a gene. The CDR3 protein is CAWSVRGTGKGYEQYL. In DNA, the CDR3 is TGTGCCTGGAGTGTACGGGGGACAGGGAAAGGCTACGAGCAGTACTTA.